The 6 T cell receptor beta chains given below trace back to one sample, sequenced in a study of blood T cell repertoires in COVID-19. Assay: immunoSEQ multiplex PCR; the TCRdb copy retains only in-frame clones and omits some. Of about 270,000 clones listed, roughly 90% are singletons. The material sequenced was PBMCs or T cells enriched from blood (not recorded which). The receptors originated from a man aged 40-50 years who had been exposed to COVID-19.

The rearrangement joins TRBV5-4 to TRBJ2-3, with D tentatively TRBD1 (6 bases). CDR3 length: 14 amino acids. Germline lookup yields CDR1 SGHNT and CDR2 YYREEE (reference sequence). V lost 4 bases, J lost 5 bases, and 14 bases lay in between. The CDR3 protein is CASSVQGEEDTQYF. The CDR3 DNA sequence: TGTGCCAGCAGCGTACAGGGAGAGGAAGATACGCAGTATTTT.

This clone was recorded once. The chain joins TRBV19 to TRBJ1-2; 7 bases match TRBD1. The J segment lost 4 bases and the V segment lost 4 bases, leaving 6 bases of the junction unmatched. The CDR3 has 14 residues. The germline V gene encodes CDR1 LNHDA and CDR2 SQIVND (reference sequence). CDR3 amino acids: CASSNFRDSYGYTF. In DNA, the CDR3 is TGTGCCAGTAGTAACTTCCGGGACAGCTATGGCTACACCTTC.

The chain has TRBV23-1 and TRBJ2-6; the match to TRBD1 covers 7 bases. TRBV23-1 is assigned to the ORF class and has an uncertain function. The V gene end was trimmed by 0 bases and the J gene end by 3 bases; junction bases not matched to a gene: 14. This CDR3 has 20 residues. CDR3 sequence (DNA): TGCGCCAGCAGTCAATCTACTTCCGGGACAGCCCTCGGTGGGGCCAACGTCCTGACTTTC. Its translation: CASSQSTSGTALGGANVLTF.

The chain has TRBV10-1 and TRBJ2-3; 7 bases are a match to TRBD2. This CDR3 is 16 amino acids long. The junction had 6 bases not matched to a gene; V was cut back by 2 bases and J by 1 base. The germline V gene encodes CDR1 WNHNN and CDR2 SYGVQD (reference sequence). CDR3 sequence reads: CASSESLAGRTDTQYF. For the CDR3, the DNA is TGCGCCAGCAGTGAGAGTTTAGCGGGTCGCACAGATACGCAGTATTTT.

This clone was picked up a small number of times. The chain is built from TRBV9 and TRBJ1-1, with 7 nucleotides matching TRBD1. After removal of 1 base from V and 4 bases from J, the junction contained 1 base not matched to a gene. Germline CDR1 and CDR2: SGDLS and YYNGEE. This CDR3 has 13 residues. Written as DNA, the CDR3 is TGTGCCAGCAGCGTAACAGGGGTCACTGAAGCTTTCTTT. It translates to CASSVTGVTEAFF.

The chain recombines TRBV5-4 with TRBJ2-3, with 8 positions matching TRBD2. V shed 2 bases and J 4 bases; nucleotides not matched to a gene: 3. This CDR3 comprises 14 residues. Germline V CDR1 and CDR2: SGHNT, YYREEE (reference sequence). The CDR3 here is CASSLAGVADTQYF. The CDR3 coding sequence is TGTGCCAGCAGCTTAGCGGGAGTTGCAGATACGCAGTATTTT.